This T cell receptor beta chain came from a study of blood T cell repertoires in COVID-19. Measured with immunoSEQ multiplex PCR; TCRdb has only the in-frame clones, and not every one. Of 150,000 or so clones detected, around 85% appear once; the ten largest clones hold 0.6% to 0.65%. Enrolled during active infection, Seattle patients were then followed longitudinally. This sequence originates from a man aged 60 to 69 with COVID-19, enrolled during active disease. Material: peripheral blood.

The CDR3 nucleotides read TGTGCCAGCAGCCGTACGGGAGGACCCTACGAGCAGTACTTC. Amino acids: CASSRTGGPYEQYF. The V gene is TRBV7-2, the J gene TRBJ2-7; the match to TRBD2 covers 7 bases. V was clipped by 5 bases and J by 2 bases; unmatched bases: 6. Germline loops: CDR1 SGHTA, CDR2 FQGNSA. This CDR3 is 14 amino acids long.